This TCR beta chain was obtained from a study of T cell repertoires in cytomegalovirus infection. Whole-study findings and limits: HLA-C-restricted CMV-specific TCR beta clonotypes prevailed in the ex vivo response.

Unmatched junction bases numbered 5, after V lost 4 bases and J lost 7 bases. The CDR3 is made up of 13 amino acids. CDR1 is MGHDK and CDR2 is SYGVNS in the germline V gene. Each CDR3 protein gets one entry after TCRdb re-called the reads with MiXCR. Seen here are approximately 250,000 distinct CDR3 sequences, approximately 13% observed once, and the top ten hold 1.5% to 2%. About this clonotype: Antigen unknown.

The rearrangement links TRBV25-1 to TRBJ2-3; TRBD2 matches at 7 bases. The sequence was collected from a human donor in good health (CMV status not recorded). Some clones in this sample may be carry-over from other donors' samples. The sample was PBMCs. The CDR3 DNA is TGTGCCAGCAGTGGTCTAGCGGTGAATACGCAGTATTTT. Encoded protein: CASSGLAVNTQYF.